This T cell receptor (beta chain) emerged from a study of T cell responses to AZD1222 COVID-19 vaccine. Study results and caveats: There were vaccine-associated CD4 TCRs across spike, dominant at 160-218 and 743-854.

Assay used: immunoSEQ multiplex PCR; TCRdb lists only in-frame clones, some missing. The sample yields approximately 88,000 clones, 90% seen once. The CDR3 consists of 17 residues. Trimming removed 2 bases from V and 0 bases from J; junction bases left unmatched: 7. Germline CDR1 reads SGHKS; CDR2 reads YYEKEE (reference sequence). Second-dose intervals near 4 or 12 weeks were combined. In this sample, this clone turned up once. Its antigen is not identified. The source was peripheral blood, collected 28 days after the second AZD1222 dose. V gene TRBV5-5 combines with J gene TRBJ1-4; 7 nucleotides match TRBD1. The TCR was taken from an adult who received the AZD1222 COVID-19 vaccine. CDR3 sequence reads: CASSFRTGPTTNEKLFF. The CDR3 nucleotides are TGTGCCAGCAGCTTCAGGACAGGACCGACAACTAATGAAAAACTGTTTTTT.